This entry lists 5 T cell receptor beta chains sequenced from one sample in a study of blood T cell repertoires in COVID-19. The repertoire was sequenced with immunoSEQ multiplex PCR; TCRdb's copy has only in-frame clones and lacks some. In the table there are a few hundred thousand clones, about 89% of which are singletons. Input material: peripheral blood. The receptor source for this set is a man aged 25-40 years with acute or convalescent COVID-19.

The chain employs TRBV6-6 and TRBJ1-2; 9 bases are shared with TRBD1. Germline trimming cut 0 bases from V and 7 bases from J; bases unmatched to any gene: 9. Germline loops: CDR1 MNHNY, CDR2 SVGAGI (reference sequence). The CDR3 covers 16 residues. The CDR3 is CASSYSHRGTGPGYTF. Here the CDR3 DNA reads TGTGCCAGCAGTTACTCCCATCGGGGGACAGGGCCTGGCTACACCTTC.

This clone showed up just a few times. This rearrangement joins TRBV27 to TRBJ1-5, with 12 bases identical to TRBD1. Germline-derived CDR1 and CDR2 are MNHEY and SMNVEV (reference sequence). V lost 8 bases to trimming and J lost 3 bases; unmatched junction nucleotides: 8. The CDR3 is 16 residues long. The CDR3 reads CASSSGTGGNNQPQHF. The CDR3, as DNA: TGTGCCAGCTCGTCCGGGACAGGGGGCAACAATCAGCCCCAGCATTTT.

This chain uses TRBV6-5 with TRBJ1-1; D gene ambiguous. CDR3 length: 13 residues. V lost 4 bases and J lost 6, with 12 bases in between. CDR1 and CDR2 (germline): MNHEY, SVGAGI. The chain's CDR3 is CASSFAGLAEAFF. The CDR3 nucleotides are TGTGCCAGCAGTTTTGCCGGGTTGGCTGAAGCTTTCTTT.

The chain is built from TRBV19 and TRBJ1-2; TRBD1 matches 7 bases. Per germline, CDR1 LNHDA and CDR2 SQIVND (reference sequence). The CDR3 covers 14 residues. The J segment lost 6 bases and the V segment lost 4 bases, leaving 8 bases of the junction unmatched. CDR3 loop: CASSRDRGFHGYTF. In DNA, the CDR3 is TGTGCCAGTAGTAGGGACAGAGGTTTCCATGGCTACACCTTC. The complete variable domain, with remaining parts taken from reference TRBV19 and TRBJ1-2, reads DGGITQSPKYLFRKEGQNVTLSCEQNLNHDAMYWYRQDPGQGLRLIYYSQIVNDFQKGDIAEGYSVSREKKESFPLTVTSAQKNPTAFYLCASSRDRGFHGYTFGSGTRLTVV.

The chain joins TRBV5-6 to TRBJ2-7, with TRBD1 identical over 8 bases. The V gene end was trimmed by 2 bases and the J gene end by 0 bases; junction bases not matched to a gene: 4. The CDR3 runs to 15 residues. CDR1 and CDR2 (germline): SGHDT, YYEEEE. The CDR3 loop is CASSLTDRVSYEQYF. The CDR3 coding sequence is TGTGCCAGCAGCTTAACGGACAGGGTCTCCTACGAGCAGTACTTC. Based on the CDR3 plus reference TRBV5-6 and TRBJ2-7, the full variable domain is DAGVTQSPTHLIKTRGQQVTLRCSPKSGHDTVSWYQQALGQGPQFIFQYYEEEERQRGNFPDRFSGHQFPNYSSELNVNALLLGDSALYLCASSLTDRVSYEQYFGPGTRLTVT.